The 9 T cell receptor beta chains in this list originate from one sample, sequenced in a study of T cells after yellow fever vaccination. TCRdb re-called the 5' RACE reads through MiXCR, storing one row per CDR3 protein. Seen here are about 220,000 distinct CDR3 sequences, about 7% observed once, and the top ten hold approximately 1%. Specimen: CD4+ T cells sorted from PBMCs, collected on the day of the yellow fever booster vaccination. All receptors come from a man in his thirties or forties who received the YFV17D yellow fever vaccine.

V and J are TRBV7-9 and TRBJ2-3; D is unresolved. The germline V gene has CDR1 SEHNR and CDR2 FQNEAQ (reference sequence). The CDR3 has 14 amino acids. Between the trimmed V and J ends, which lost 4 bases and 0 bases, there was a span of 8 bases. The CDR3 loop reads CASSSGPSTDTQYF. CDR3 nucleotides: TGTGCCAGCAGCTCTGGCCCCAGCACAGATACGCAGTATTTT.

Many counts were recorded for this clonotype. The genes are TRBV3-1 and TRBJ2-5, with 10 nucleotides matching TRBD2. The CDR3 is 17 residues long. V dropped 3 bases and J dropped 2; count of bases not matched to a gene: 9. Germline V lookup: CDR1 LGHDT, CDR2 YNNKEL (reference sequence). CDR3 bases: TGTGCCAGCAGCCAGGGCCTTAGCGGGAGGATTCAAGAGACCCAGTACTTC. Its translation: CASSQGLSGRIQETQYF.

This clonotype was recorded many times. The chain combines TRBV28 with TRBJ2-7, with D maybe TRBD1 (5 bases). Germline CDR1 reads MDHEN; CDR2 reads SYDVKM. V dropped 3 bases and J dropped 2 bases, with 11 bases sitting between them. The CDR3 extends over 14 amino acids. The CDR3 DNA is TGTGCCAGCAGTTTTGTCGGCAGGGCCTACGAGCAGTACTTC. Its translation is CASSFVGRAYEQYF.

This clonotype was detected ten times or more. The chain has TRBV9 and TRBJ2-7, with 8 bases matching TRBD2. V shed 0 bases and J 0 bases; nucleotides not matched to a gene: 5. Germline V gene lookup returns CDR1 SGDLS and CDR2 YYNGEE. The CDR3 length is 16 residues. The CDR3 is CASSVGSGTSSYEQYF. For the CDR3, the DNA is TGTGCCAGCAGCGTAGGCTCCGGGACTAGCTCCTACGAGCAGTACTTC.

This clonotype was counted between two and nine times. The chain uses TRBV5-1 and TRBJ2-1; 7 nucleotides line up with TRBD2. This CDR3 has 15 residues. V was pared by 4 bases and J by 2 bases, with 6 bases of the junction left unmatched. Germline assignment: CDR1 SGHRS and CDR2 YFSETQ. In DNA form, the CDR3 reads TGCGCCAGCAGCCGGGGGAGGGCGACCTACAATGAGCAGTTCTTC. This codes for CASSRGRATYNEQFF.

The table lists this clonotype with many counts. V gene TRBV5-5 combines with J gene TRBJ1-2; D remains unclear. Trimming shortened V by 0 bases and J by 3 bases, and 6 bases separated the two germline ends. CDR1 and CDR2 from the germline V gene are SGHKS and YYEKEE (reference sequence). The CDR3 is made up of 13 amino acids. The DNA of the CDR3 is TGTGCCAGCAGCTTGGCCGGTGACTATGGCTACACCTTC. Translated: CASSLAGDYGYTF.

This clonotype showed up many times. This chain connects TRBV20-1 to TRBJ2-7; D is unresolved. Germline V gene sequence: CDR1 DFQATT, CDR2 SNEGSKA (reference sequence). V lost 3 bases to trimming and J lost 1 base, with 7 bases between them. The CDR3 contains 12 residues. The CDR3 protein is CSARFISYEQYF. The CDR3 region has the DNA TGCAGTGCTAGGTTTATTTCCTACGAGCAGTACTTC.

The sample holds many counts of this clonotype. The V gene is TRBV4-2, the J gene TRBJ2-7; D not resolved. CDR1 and CDR2 from the germline V gene are LGHNA and YNFKEQ. Between the trimmed V and J ends, which lost 0 bases and 3 bases, there was a span of 12 bases. The CDR3 covers 15 residues. CDR3 sequence reads: CASSQDPLPYYEQYF. The CDR3 DNA reads TGTGCCAGCAGCCAAGATCCTTTGCCTTACTACGAGCAGTACTTC.

This clonotype was detected only a few times. The chain recombines TRBV4-3 with TRBJ2-1; D perhaps matches TRBD2 (6 bases). Germline-derived CDR1 and CDR2 are LGHNA and YSLEER. The CDR3 spans 16 residues. Trimming stripped 1 base from V and 4 bases from J, with 14 bases between. CDR3 sequence reads: CASSQGFLAQYNEQFF. The CDR3 region has the DNA TGCGCCAGCAGCCAAGGGTTTCTAGCGCAGTACAATGAGCAGTTCTTC.